The source of this T cell receptor beta chain is a study of response to subunit inactivated influenza vaccine. This clonotype was picked up a small number of times. TCRdb used MiXCR to reprocess the RT-PCR reads, holding one entry per CDR3 protein. The repertoire consists of about 240,000 distinct CDR3 sequences, with approximately 12% occurring once and the leading ten covering approximately 8.3%. The starting material was non-naive T cells sorted from PBMCs, obtained around 14 days before vaccination. The receptor was isolated from a man aged 50 or older who received an inactivated influenza vaccine.

The CDR3 loop reads CASKDDRGLGYEQYF. CDR3 nucleotide sequence: TGTGCCAGCAAAGATGACAGGGGGTTAGGCTACGAGCAGTACTTC. V and J are TRBV2 and TRBJ2-7; 9 bases line up with TRBD1. The CDR3 has 15 residues. Germline V gives CDR1 SNHLY, CDR2 FYNNEI. Losses at the gene ends were 7 bases for V and 3 bases for J; bases not matched to a gene: 10.